Presented here are 15 T cell receptor beta chains from one specimen sequenced in a study of regulatory T cells in long-lasting Graves disease. Arm-PCR with iRepertoire HTBI primers amplified the CDR3 regions for these TCR beta libraries. TCRdb used MiXCR to reprocess the multiplex PCR reads, holding one entry per CDR3 protein. The profile covers roughly 400,000 distinct CDR3 sequences, with over 20% appearing a single time and over 11% taken by the ten largest. The sample's time point: persistent/refractory GD, antithyroid drugs over 5 years with positive TRAb. The TCR library was made from RNA extracted from PBMCs. Sample: peripheral blood mononuclear cells (PBMCs), taken when the disease was refractory, from a patient treated with antithyroid drugs. The source of these receptors is a female donor with Graves disease.

Only one count was recorded for this clonotype. The chain carries TRBV6-1 and TRBJ2-1; D is possibly TRBD2 (6 bases). Trimming left V 3 bases short and J 5 bases short, with 14 bases between. Germline CDR1 reads MNHNS; CDR2 reads SASEGT. CDR3 length: 15 amino acids. The CDR3 loop reads CASSEGIAENNEQFF. Here the CDR3 DNA reads TGTGCCAGCAGTGAGGGAATAGCGGAAAACAATGAGCAGTTCTTC.

The table lists this clonotype with a few counts. The CDR3 loop is CASRTLQETQYF. The CDR3 DNA reads TGTGCCAGCAGGACACTACAAGAGACCCAGTACTTC. The chain is built from TRBV6-2 or TRBV6-3 and TRBJ2-5; no firm D call. V dropped 6 bases and J dropped 2 bases, with 7 bases sitting between them. Germline V gene data show CDR1 as MNHEY and CDR2 as SVGEGT. This CDR3 has 12 residues.

This clonotype was picked up many times. The chain joins TRBV2 to TRBJ1-4; 9 bases are shared with TRBD1. The germline gives CDR1 SNHLY, CDR2 FYNNEI. The junction had 5 bases not matched to a gene; V was cut back by 4 bases and J by 8 bases. The CDR3 spans 14 residues. The CDR3 region has the DNA TGTGCCAGCAGTGGGACAGGGGTTGGGGAAAAACTGTTTTTT. Translation: CASSGTGVGEKLFF.

The V gene is TRBV4-1, the J gene TRBJ1-4; 8 bases align to TRBD1. The ends lost 2 bases at V and 5 bases at J; junction bases unmatched: 4. CDR1 is MGHRA, CDR2 YSYEKL, per germline. The CDR3 runs 15 residues. The CDR3 nucleotides are TGCGCCAGCAGCCAAACCGGGACAGGAAATGAAAAACTGTTTTTT. Translating gives CASSQTGTGNEKLFF.

This clonotype was detected many times. The chain is built from TRBV6-1 and TRBJ1-5; D might be TRBD1 (6 bases). V was trimmed by 4 bases and J by 4 bases, leaving 11 bases between them. Germline V gene data show CDR1 as MNHNS and CDR2 as SASEGT. The CDR3 is 14 residues long. As DNA, the CDR3 is TGTGCCAGCAGTGCCGACAGGTTTAATCAGCCCCAGCATTTT. This codes for CASSADRFNQPQHF.

The sample holds a few counts of this clonotype. This sequence joins TRBV12-3 or TRBV12-4 and TRBJ2-3; 10 nucleotides align to TRBD2. V shed 5 bases and J 2 bases; nucleotides not matched to a gene: 7. The CDR3 runs to 16 residues. CDR3 nucleotides: TGTGCCAGCAGTCCTACCGGGACTAGCGCCACAGATACGCAGTATTTT. Protein sequence: CASSPTGTSATDTQYF.

This clonotype was picked up many times. The chain joins TRBV2 to TRBJ2-7; TRBD1 might be the D (5 bases). Per the germline V gene, CDR1 is SNHLY and CDR2 is FYNNEI. The CDR3 extends over 12 amino acids. The chain's CDR3 is CATGQRFYEQYF. CDR3 nucleotide sequence: TGTGCGACCGGACAAAGATTCTACGAGCAGTACTTC.

This clonotype was observed many times. V gene TRBV10-3 combines with J gene TRBJ1-2; D is perhaps TRBD1 (6 bases). The CDR3 runs to 11 residues. V was clipped by 6 bases and J by 8 bases, with 10 bases between them. The V gene's germline CDR1 is ENHRY and CDR2 SYGVKD. CDR3 sequence: CAIRETGGYTF. The CDR3 DNA follows: TGTGCCATCAGGGAGACAGGCGGCTACACCTTC.

The V gene is TRBV7-2, the J gene TRBJ2-7, with D unresolved. V was trimmed by 5 bases and J by 5 bases, leaving 13 bases between them. CDR3 length: 13 residues. Germline V gene sequence: CDR1 SGHTA, CDR2 FQGNSA. The CDR3 bases are TGTGCCAGCAGCCCACTCGTAGGACACGAGCAGTACTTC. It is translated as CASSPLVGHEQYF.

Comment on this clonotype: A much bigger clone sits one base away, suggesting this may be a read error. The J gene is TRBJ2-7, the V gene TRBV7-3; either TRBD1 or TRBD2 may supply D (5 bases each). Between the trimmed V and J ends, which lost 10 bases and 11 bases, there was a span of 15 bases. This CDR3 is 10 amino acids long. The germline V gene has CDR1 SGHTA and CDR2 FQGTGA. CDR3 sequence: CANLRDQKYF. As DNA, the CDR3 is TGTGCCAACCTCCGGGACCAAAAGTACTTC.

This clonotype was observed once. This likely reflects a read error, since a far larger clone is one base away. The rearrangement uses TRBV12-3 or TRBV12-4 and TRBJ1-5, with D perhaps TRBD1 (5 bases). V was trimmed by 5 bases and J by 5 bases, leaving 13 bases between them. The CDR3 is 14 amino acids. CDR3 in amino acids: CASSGEGIYQPQHF. CDR3 nucleotide sequence: TGTGCCAGCAGTGGAGAGGGGATTTATCAGCCCCAGCATTTT.

This clonotype occurred many times. The chain carries TRBV7-3 and TRBJ2-7; 9 bases align to TRBD2. V was pared by 2 bases and J by 9 bases, with 11 bases of the junction left unmatched. CDR3 length equals 15 residues. Germline loops: CDR1 SGHTA, CDR2 FQGTGA. The CDR3 here is CASSLVSGGTSRQYF. The CDR3 coding sequence is TGTGCCAGCAGCTTAGTCTCGGGTGGGACTAGCCGGCAGTACTTC.

This chain links TRBV20-1 with TRBJ2-7; D remains unclear. Trimming stripped 4 bases from V and 2 bases from J, with 12 bases between. Germline V CDR1 and CDR2: DFQATT, SNEGSKA (reference sequence). The CDR3 totals 13 residues. In nucleotides, the CDR3 is TGCAGTGCTACCGAGACAAGTCCCTACGAGCAGTACTTC. Translated: CSATETSPYEQYF.

This chain connects TRBV2 to TRBJ2-3; a weak D match, TRBD1 (6 bases). Germline V gene data show CDR1 as SNHLY and CDR2 as FYNNEI. This CDR3 region has 12 residues. Trimming removed 7 bases from V and 7 bases from J, with 12 bases in between. This CDR3 is CASNDRMYTQYF. CDR3 DNA sequence: TGTGCCAGCAACGACAGGATGTATACGCAGTATTTT.

This clonotype was seen more than once but under ten times. The V and J genes are TRBV15 and TRBJ2-7; weak D call: TRBD1 (6 bases). Trimming took off 0 bases at V and 3 bases at J, with 12 bases between the two ends. The CDR3 loop spans 15 amino acids. Germline V CDR1 and CDR2: LNHNV, YYDKDF (reference sequence). This CDR3 reads CATSRDRGFSYEQYF. CDR3 coding DNA: TGTGCCACCAGCAGAGACAGGGGTTTTAGCTACGAGCAGTACTTC.